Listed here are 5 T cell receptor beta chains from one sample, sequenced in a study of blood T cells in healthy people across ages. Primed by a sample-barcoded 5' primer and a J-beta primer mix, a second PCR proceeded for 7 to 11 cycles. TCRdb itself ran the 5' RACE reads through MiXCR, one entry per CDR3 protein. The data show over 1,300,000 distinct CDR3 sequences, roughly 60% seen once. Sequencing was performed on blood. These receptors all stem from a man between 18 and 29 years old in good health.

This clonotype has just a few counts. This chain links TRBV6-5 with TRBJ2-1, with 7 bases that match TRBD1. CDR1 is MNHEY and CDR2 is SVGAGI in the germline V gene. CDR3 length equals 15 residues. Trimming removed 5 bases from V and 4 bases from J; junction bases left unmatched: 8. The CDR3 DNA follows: TGTGCCAGCAGTAATGACAGGGTATCTTACAATGAGCAGTTCTTC. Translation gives CASSNDRVSYNEQFF.

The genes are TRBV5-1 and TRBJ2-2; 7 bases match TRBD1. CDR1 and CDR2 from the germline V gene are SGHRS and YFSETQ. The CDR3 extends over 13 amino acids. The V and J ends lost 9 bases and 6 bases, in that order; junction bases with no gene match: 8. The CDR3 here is CATKPQGSGELFF. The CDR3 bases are TGCGCCACCAAACCACAGGGGTCCGGGGAGCTGTTTTTT.

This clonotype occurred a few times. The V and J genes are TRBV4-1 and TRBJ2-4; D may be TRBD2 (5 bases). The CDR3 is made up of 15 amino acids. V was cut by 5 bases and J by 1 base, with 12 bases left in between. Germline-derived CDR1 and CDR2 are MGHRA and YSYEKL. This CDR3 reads CASSNSVSAKNIQYF. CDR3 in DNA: TGCGCCAGCAGCAATAGCGTCTCCGCCAAAAACATTCAGTACTTC.

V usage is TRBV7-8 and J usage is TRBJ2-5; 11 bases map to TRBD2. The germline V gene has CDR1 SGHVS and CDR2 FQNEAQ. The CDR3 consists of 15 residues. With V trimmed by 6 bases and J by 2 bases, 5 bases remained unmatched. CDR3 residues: CASSTSGGQQETQYF. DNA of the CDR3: TGTGCCAGCAGTACTAGCGGGGGACAACAAGAGACCCAGTACTTC.

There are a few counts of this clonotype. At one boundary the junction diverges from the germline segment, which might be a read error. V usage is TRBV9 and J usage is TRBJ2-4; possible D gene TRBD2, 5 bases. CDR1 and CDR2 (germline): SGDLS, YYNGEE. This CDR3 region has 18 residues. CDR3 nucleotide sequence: TGTGCCAGCAGCGCCCAACCCACCACAAGCCTAGCCAAGAACATTCAGTACTTC. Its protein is CASSAQPTTSLAKNIQYF.